The rows below give T cell receptor beta chains drawn from one sample of a study of blood T cell repertoires in COVID-19. TCRdb keeps only in-frame clones here, not all; method: immunoSEQ multiplex PCR. The sample yields more than 65,000 clones, roughly 80% seen once. The sequenced sample consisted of peripheral blood. The receptors come from a woman of 80 years or more with acute or convalescent COVID-19. Both conserved end residues are part of each CDR3. Each record gives: D gene, CDR3 length, V gene, J gene, clone size, CDR3 DNA, CDR3 protein. A D gene is named only where the DNA matches it firmly. Size values are once, few and many counts, or a class for expanded clones, and some rows have none.

d_call: TRBD1
cdr3_length: 16
v_call: TRBV18
j_call: TRBJ1-2
clone_size: -
cdr3_nt: TGTGCCAGCTCACCACCTGCGGGACAGCAGTCCTATGGCTACACCTTC
cdr3_aa: CASSPPAGQQSYGYTF

d_call: -
cdr3_length: 14
v_call: TRBV6-5
j_call: TRBJ1-1
clone_size: -
cdr3_nt: TGTGCCAGCAACTCAGGCCTTATGAACACTGAAGCTTTCTTT
cdr3_aa: CASNSGLMNTEAFF

d_call: TRBD1
cdr3_length: 14
v_call: TRBV3-1/TRBV3-2
j_call: TRBJ1-4
clone_size: -
cdr3_nt: TGTGCCAGCAGCCCACAGGGGAGGAATGAAAAACTGTTTTTT
cdr3_aa: CASSPQGRNEKLFF

d_call: TRBD2
cdr3_length: 14
v_call: TRBV2
j_call: TRBJ2-7
clone_size: -
cdr3_nt: TGTGCCAGCAGTGAATCAGGGACTAGCGGGGAGCAGTACTTC
cdr3_aa: CASSESGTSGEQYF

d_call: -
cdr3_length: 14
v_call: TRBV5-4
j_call: TRBJ2-3
clone_size: -
cdr3_nt: TGTGCCAGCAGCTTGGCGCGGATTACAGATACGCAGTATTTT
cdr3_aa: CASSLARITDTQYF

d_call: TRBD1
cdr3_length: 14
v_call: TRBV9
j_call: TRBJ2-5
clone_size: -
cdr3_nt: TGTGCCAGCAGCGTAGGACAGGGGGCCGAGACCCAGTACTTC
cdr3_aa: CASSVGQGAETQYF

d_call: -
cdr3_length: 16
v_call: TRBV7-9
j_call: TRBJ1-3
clone_size: -
cdr3_nt: TGTGCCAGCAGCTCTCCGGGATTTGGGGCTGGAAACACCATATATTTT
cdr3_aa: CASSSPGFGAGNTIYF

d_call: -
cdr3_length: 15
v_call: TRBV6-5
j_call: TRBJ1-6
clone_size: -
cdr3_nt: TGTGCCAGCAATTCACCCAGGGGCGCCAATTCACCCCTCCACTTT
cdr3_aa: CASNSPRGANSPLHF

d_call: TRBD1
cdr3_length: 14
v_call: TRBV5-1
j_call: TRBJ1-1
clone_size: -
cdr3_nt: TGCGCCAGCAGCTTTACGACAGGGGACACTGAAGCTTTCTTT
cdr3_aa: CASSFTTGDTEAFF

d_call: -
cdr3_length: 15
v_call: TRBV14
j_call: TRBJ2-1
clone_size: -
cdr3_nt: TGTGCCAGCAGCCCCTCGCGGGGCACCTACAATGAGCAGTTCTTC
cdr3_aa: CASSPSRGTYNEQFF

d_call: -
cdr3_length: 14
v_call: TRBV9
j_call: TRBJ2-7
clone_size: -
cdr3_nt: TGTGCCAGCAGCGTAGCGCTTGAGCCCTACGAGCAGTACTTC
cdr3_aa: CASSVALEPYEQYF

d_call: -
cdr3_length: 14
v_call: TRBV30
j_call: TRBJ1-1
clone_size: once
cdr3_nt: TGTGCCTGGAGTGTTGCAGGGCTGAGCACTGAAGCTTTCTTT
cdr3_aa: CAWSVAGLSTEAFF

d_call: -
cdr3_length: 12
v_call: TRBV28
j_call: TRBJ2-7
clone_size: -
cdr3_nt: TGTGCCAGCAGTTCTGGTGTGGACATTTTCTTCTTC
cdr3_aa: CASSSGVDIFFF

d_call: -
cdr3_length: 16
v_call: TRBV19
j_call: TRBJ2-3
clone_size: once
cdr3_nt: TGTGCCAGTAGTATAGCCCCAGGGTCTGGCACAGATACGCAGTATTTT
cdr3_aa: CASSIAPGSGTDTQYF